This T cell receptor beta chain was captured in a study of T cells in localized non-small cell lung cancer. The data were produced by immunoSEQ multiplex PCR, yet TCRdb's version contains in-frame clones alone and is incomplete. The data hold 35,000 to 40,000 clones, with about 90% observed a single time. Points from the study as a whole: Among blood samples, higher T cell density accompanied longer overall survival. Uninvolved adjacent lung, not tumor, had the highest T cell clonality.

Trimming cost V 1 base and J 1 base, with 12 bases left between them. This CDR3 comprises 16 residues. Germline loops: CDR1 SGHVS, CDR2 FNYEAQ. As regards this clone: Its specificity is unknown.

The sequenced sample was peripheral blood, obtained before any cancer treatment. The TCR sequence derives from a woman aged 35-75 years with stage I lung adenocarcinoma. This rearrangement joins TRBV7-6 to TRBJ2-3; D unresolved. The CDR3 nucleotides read TGTGCCAGCAGCTTAGTCCGGGCCCGGGGCACAGATACGCAGTATTTT. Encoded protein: CASSLVRARGTDTQYF.